This TCR beta chain was captured in a study of blood T cell repertoires in COVID-19 (TCRdb year 2020). Broadly, across the study: Samples covering the acute and convalescent phases of COVID-19 were provided by collaborators in the United States, Italy and Spain. Subjects who had been exposed to COVID-19, were actively infected with it, or had recovered from it provided the deeply sampled blood TCRbeta repertoires that made up the dataset. The prospective study material was composed of cDNA or gDNA derived from T cells, B-cell-depleted T cells, or PBMCs. A freely available public database, intended as a resource for researchers studying the immune response to SARS-CoV-2, is where the repertoires were released. Sample metadata almost always included a de-identified subject ID, COVID-19 status, age in years and sex. The samples were drawn from two sources: the first 160 participants of the ongoing ImmuneRACE study, and over 1,000 subjects contributed by 6 global collaborators. Where available, HLA class I and class II types were obtained from metadata supplied by the sample provider rather than from assay-based typing.

What the authors observed across the whole study: The quantity of clinical and demographic metadata differed by source and by participant and was supplied without curation.

The V end loses 8 bases and the J end loses 0 bases, and a stretch of 10 bases separates them. According to the germline V gene (reference sequence), CDR1 reads SEHNR and CDR2 reads FQNEAQ. Counted from cysteine to phenylalanine, this CDR3 has 13 amino acids. Solely the CDR3 DNA is kept, with 39 bases framed from the first base. TCRbeta CDR3 regions were amplified from genomic DNA using the immunoSEQ Assay, a bias-controlled multiplex PCR. From the authors' description of their analysis: Nucleated cell counts per sample were estimated from amplification of reference gene primers within the assay. To quantify the absolute abundance of each unique TCRbeta CDR3 rearrangement, sequence reads were collapsed and filtered. For each sample, productive Simpson clonality was calculated as the square root of Simpson's diversity index across productive rearrangements. Entries here come from immuneACCESS through TCRdb and include only in-frame sequences with V and J called. Some clones fail to appear in such tables; in the studies checked, an unresolved V gene covers under half of the shortfall, and the cause of the remainder is unknown. From that table come the V and J calls and clone size; the DNA was used to work out D and trimming. Present in this sample are fewer than 200,000 clones, 78% of which were seen just once. The ten largest account for 15% to 20% of the sample.

Worth noting for this clone: No antigen is known for it. Per-base quality was not reported, and no clone a single base away is much larger than it.

Participants in the prospective study were enrolled through a virtual design, were aged about 18 to 100 years, and lived in 20 to 30 United States geographic areas. To assign participants to cohorts, the prospective study relied on clinical history that participants themselves reported in a screening survey and a study questionnaire. For ImmuneRACE Cohort 3, a participant was defined as recovered based on two consecutive negative NP/OP PCR tests, clearance by a healthcare professional, or resolution of symptoms. Each participant in the prospective study had whole blood, serum and a nasopharyngeal or oropharyngeal swab collected by mobile phlebotomists. Additional blood draws and questionnaires over an approximately 2-month period could optionally be provided by prospective study participants. Before DNA extraction, prospective study blood samples were shipped either frozen or at room temperature.

This sequence was found in a woman aged 45-59 years who had recovered from COVID-19. Sample: PBMCs or T cells enriched from blood (not recorded which). The sequence joins TRBV7-9 to TRBJ1-1; no confident D gene assignment can be made. The CDR3 has the sequence CASRRGLNTEAFF. In nucleotide form, the sequence is TGTGCCAGCCGCCGCGGGTTGAACACTGAAGCTTTCTTT.